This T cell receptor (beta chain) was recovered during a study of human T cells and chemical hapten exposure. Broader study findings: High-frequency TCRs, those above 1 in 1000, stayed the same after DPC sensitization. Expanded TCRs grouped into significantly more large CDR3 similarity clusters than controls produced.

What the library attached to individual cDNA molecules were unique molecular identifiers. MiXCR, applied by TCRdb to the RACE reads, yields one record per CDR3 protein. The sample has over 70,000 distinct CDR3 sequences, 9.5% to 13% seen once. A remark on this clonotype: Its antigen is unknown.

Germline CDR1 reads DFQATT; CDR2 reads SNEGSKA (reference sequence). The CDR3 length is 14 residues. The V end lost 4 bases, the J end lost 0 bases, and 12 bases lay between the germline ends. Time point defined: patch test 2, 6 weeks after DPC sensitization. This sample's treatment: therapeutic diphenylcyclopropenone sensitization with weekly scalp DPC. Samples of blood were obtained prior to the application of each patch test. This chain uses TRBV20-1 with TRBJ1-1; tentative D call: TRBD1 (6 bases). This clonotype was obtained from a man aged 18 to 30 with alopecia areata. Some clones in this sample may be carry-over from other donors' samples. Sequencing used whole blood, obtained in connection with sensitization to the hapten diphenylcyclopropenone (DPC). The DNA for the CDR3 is TGCAGTGCTAACCGGTGGGGGCTGAACACTGAAGCTTTCTTT. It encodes CSANRWGLNTEAFF.